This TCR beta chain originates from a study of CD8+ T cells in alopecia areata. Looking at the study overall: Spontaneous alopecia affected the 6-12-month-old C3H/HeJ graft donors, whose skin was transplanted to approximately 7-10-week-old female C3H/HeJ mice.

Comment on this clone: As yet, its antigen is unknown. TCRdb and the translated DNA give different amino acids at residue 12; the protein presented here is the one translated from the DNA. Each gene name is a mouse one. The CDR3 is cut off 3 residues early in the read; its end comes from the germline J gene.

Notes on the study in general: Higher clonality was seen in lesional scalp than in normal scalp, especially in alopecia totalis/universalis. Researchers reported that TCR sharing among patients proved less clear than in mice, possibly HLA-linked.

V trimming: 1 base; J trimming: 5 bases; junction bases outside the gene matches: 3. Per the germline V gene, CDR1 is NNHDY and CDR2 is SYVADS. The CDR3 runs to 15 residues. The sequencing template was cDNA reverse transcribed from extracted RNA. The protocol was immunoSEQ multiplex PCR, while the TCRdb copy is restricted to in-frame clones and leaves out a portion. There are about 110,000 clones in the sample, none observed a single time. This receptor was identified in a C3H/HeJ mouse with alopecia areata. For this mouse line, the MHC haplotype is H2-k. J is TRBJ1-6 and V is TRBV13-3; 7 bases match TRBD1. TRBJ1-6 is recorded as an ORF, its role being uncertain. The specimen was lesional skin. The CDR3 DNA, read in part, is TGTGCCAGCAGTGATAAGGGGGCGGATAATTCGCCC. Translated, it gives CASSDKGADNSP. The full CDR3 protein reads CASSDKGADNSPLYF.